This paragraph covers one TCR beta chain sequence. Its matching antigen is unknown. This entry is derived from a study of shared clonotypes between healthy human individuals. CDR1 is SQVTM and CDR2 is ANQGSEA in the germline V gene. This CDR3 is 11 amino acids long. Trimming took 5 bases from V and 8 from J, leaving 12 bases between them. Study findings and constraints: Across a handful of donors, naive CD4 shared around 5%, naive CD8 more than 3%, memory CD4 roughly 2.3%, memory CD8 roughly 0.37%.

Only CD45RO-negative cells positively selected for CCR7 counted as naive CD8 cells, so terminally differentiated effector memory CD45RA+ cells were excluded. Within Nashville, Tennessee resided all donors, each a Caucasian adult. Using immunoSEQ multiplex PCR, the repertoire was profiled, and TCRdb retains in-frame clones only, with some absent. The sample includes 2 million to 2.5 million clones, 90% to 95% of them seen just once. The rearrangement links TRBV29-1 to TRBJ1-1; D not resolved. The sequence was collected from a man younger than 35 in good health. Some clones in this sample may be carry-over from other donors' samples. Sequencing input: naive CD8+ T cells from PBMCs. CDR3 DNA: TGCAGCGTTCTGGACGGTTTGGAAGCTTTCTTT. Its protein product is CSVLDGLEAFF.